Listed below are T cell receptor beta chains from one sample, sequenced in a study of T cells in narcolepsy. Profiled with immunoSEQ multiplex PCR; TCRdb holds only in-frame clones, not every one. The sample has 30,000 to 40,000 clones, more than 75% seen once. The sequenced sample consisted of memory (CD45RA-) CD4+ T cells from blood. The receptors derive from a human donor in good health. Each CDR3 is given with its conserved first and last residue. A D gene is named only where the DNA matches it firmly. Some rows mark clone size as missing; the rest say once, few, many or name a class of expanded clone.

clone_size d_call j_call v_call cdr3_aa cdr3_nt
. TRBD1 TRBJ1-2 TRBV19 CASRIGTGHDGYTF TGTGCCAGTAGGATAGGGACAGGTCACGATGGCTACACCTTC
. . TRBJ1-1 TRBV7-3 CASSRQLNTEAFF TGTGCCAGCAGCAGACAACTGAACACTGAAGCTTTCTTT
. . TRBJ2-7 TRBV2 CASRRTSYEQYF TGTGCCAGCCGACGGACTTCCTACGAGCAGTACTTC
. TRBD1 TRBJ2-6 TRBV30 CAGDRDSGANVLTF TGTGCCGGGGACAGGGACTCTGGGGCCAACGTCCTGACTTTC
. TRBD2 TRBJ2-3 TRBV7-9 CASSLWTSGRGTDTQYF TGTGCCAGCAGCTTATGGACTAGCGGGAGAGGGACAGATACGCAGTATTTT
. . TRBJ2-5 TRBV5-8 CASSLRQTQETQYF TGTGCCAGCAGCTTGCGCCAGACCCAAGAGACCCAGTACTTC
. . TRBJ1-2 TRBV5-8 CASSLVRDRGTF TGTGCCAGCAGCTTGGTTCGGGACCGTGGTACCTTC
. . TRBJ1-1 TRBV5-4 CASSSFGALKNTEAFF TGTGCCAGCAGCTCTTTCGGGGCCCTAAAGAACACTGAAGCTTTCTTT
. . TRBJ2-1 TRBV6-1 CASSDIAAVRNEQFF TGTGCCAGCAGTGATATAGCGGCGGTCCGCAATGAGCAGTTCTTC
. TRBD1 TRBJ1-5 TRBV19 CASSSSRGEDQPQHF TGTGCCAGTAGTTCCTCCAGGGGGGAGGATCAGCCCCAGCATTTT
. . TRBJ2-7 TRBV5-4 CASSKGQSSYEQYF TGCGCCAGCAGCAAGGGGCAGTCGTCCTACGAGCAGTACTTC
. TRBD2 TRBJ2-1 TRBV11-2 CASSRLEGLAGGQQFF TGTGCCAGCAGCCGATTGGAAGGACTAGCGGGAGGGCAGCAGTTCTTC
few TRBD2 TRBJ2-3 TRBV6-1 CASSDDVPLGWSGRAGYF TGTGCCAGCAGTGATGATGTTCCCCTTGGATGGAGTGGGAGGGCCGGGTATTTT
. . TRBJ1-2 TRBV7-2 CASSSSGVNYGYTF TGTGCCAGCAGCTCCTCCGGGGTGAACTATGGCTACACCTTC
. . TRBJ2-1 TRBV19 CASSVPPVAANEQFF TGTGCCAGTAGTGTCCCCCCAGTGGCGGCCAATGAGCAGTTCTTC
. TRBD2 TRBJ2-3 TRBV13 CASSSRPAGTSGGPTDTQYF TGTGCCAGCAGCTCACGACCTGCCGGGACTAGCGGGGGTCCCACAGATACGCAGTATTTT
once TRBD1 TRBJ1-6 TRBV27 CASRESGTANSPLHF TGTGCCAGCAGAGAATCCGGGACAGCAAATTCACCCCTCCACTTT
few . TRBJ1-5 TRBV5-6 CASSPAGSNQPQHF TGTGCCAGCAGCCCGGCGGGTAGCAATCAGCCCCAGCATTTT
. . TRBJ1-2 TRBV14 CASSGYGYTF TGTGCCAGCAGCGGTTATGGCTACACCTTC
. . TRBJ2-6 TRBV29-1 CSVDSGGSGANVLTF TGCAGCGTTGATAGTGGAGGGTCTGGGGCCAACGTCCTGACTTTC
. TRBD1 TRBJ1-4 TRBV7-9 CASSSYRGLNEKLFF TGTGCCAGCAGCTCATACAGGGGGCTTAATGAAAAACTGTTTTTT
. . TRBJ2-3 TRBV2 CASTGPLAPRQYF TGTGCCAGCACGGGACCACTCGCCCCTCGGCAGTATTTT